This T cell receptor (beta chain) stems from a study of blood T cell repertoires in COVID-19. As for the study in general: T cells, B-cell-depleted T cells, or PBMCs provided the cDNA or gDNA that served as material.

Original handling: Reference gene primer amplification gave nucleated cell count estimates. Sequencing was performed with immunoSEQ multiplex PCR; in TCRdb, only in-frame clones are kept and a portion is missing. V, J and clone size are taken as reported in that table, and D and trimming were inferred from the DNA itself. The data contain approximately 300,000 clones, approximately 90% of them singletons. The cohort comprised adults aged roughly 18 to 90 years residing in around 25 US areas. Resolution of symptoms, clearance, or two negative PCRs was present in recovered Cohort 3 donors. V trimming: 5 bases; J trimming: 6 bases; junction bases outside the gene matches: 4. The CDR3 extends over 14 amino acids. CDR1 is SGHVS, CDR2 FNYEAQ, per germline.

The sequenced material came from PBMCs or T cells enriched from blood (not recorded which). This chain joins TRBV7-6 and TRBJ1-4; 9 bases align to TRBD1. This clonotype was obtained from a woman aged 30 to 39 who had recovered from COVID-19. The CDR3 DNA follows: TGTGCCAGCAGCGAACAGGGGGCGGATGAAAAACTGTTTTTT. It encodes CASSEQGADEKLFF.